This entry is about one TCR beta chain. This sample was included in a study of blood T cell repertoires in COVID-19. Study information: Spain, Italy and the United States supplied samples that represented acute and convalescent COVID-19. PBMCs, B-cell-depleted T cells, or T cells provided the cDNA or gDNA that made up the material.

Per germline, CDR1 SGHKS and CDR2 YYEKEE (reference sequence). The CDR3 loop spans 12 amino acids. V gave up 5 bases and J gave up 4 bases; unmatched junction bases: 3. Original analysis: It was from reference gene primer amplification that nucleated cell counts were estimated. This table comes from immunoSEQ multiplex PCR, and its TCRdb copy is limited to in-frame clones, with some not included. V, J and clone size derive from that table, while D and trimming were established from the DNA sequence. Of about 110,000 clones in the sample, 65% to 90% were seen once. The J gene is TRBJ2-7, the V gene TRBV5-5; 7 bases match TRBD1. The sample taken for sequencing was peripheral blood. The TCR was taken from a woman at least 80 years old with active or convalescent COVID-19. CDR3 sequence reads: CASSGTVYEQYF. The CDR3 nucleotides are TGTGCCAGCAGTGGGACAGTTTACGAGCAGTACTTC.